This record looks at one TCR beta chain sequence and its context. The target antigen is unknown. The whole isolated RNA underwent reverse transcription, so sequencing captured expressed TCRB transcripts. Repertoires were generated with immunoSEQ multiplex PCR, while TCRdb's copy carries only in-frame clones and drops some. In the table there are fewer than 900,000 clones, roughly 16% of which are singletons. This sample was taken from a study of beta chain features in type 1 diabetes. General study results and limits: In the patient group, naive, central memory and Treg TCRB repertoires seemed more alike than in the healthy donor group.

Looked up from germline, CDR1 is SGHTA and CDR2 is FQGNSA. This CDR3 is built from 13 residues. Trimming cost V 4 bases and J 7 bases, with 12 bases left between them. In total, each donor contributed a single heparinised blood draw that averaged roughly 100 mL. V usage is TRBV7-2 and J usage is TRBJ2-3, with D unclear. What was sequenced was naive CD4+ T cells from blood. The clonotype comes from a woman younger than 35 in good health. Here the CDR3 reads CASSSQWRNTQYF. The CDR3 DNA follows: TGTGCCAGCAGCTCACAGTGGCGAAATACGCAGTATTTT.